Included here is one TCR gamma chain sequence, with context. Its specificity is unknown. The CDR3 spans 10 residues. The ends lost 8 bases at V and 12 bases at J; junction bases unmatched: 8. This entry belongs to a study of human gamma delta and Vdelta1 T cells. Study-wide points: Delta One T cells were reportedly polyclonal and broadly cytotoxic against acute myeloid leukemia.

TCRdb reran clone calling via CATT on the PCR reads. The table records 5,000 or so gamma-chain clones, around 33% of them present only once. The sequencing input was Vdelta1 gamma-delta T cells from blood grown in culture (DOT cells). V is TRGV10 and J is TRGJ1 or TRGJ2. TRGV10 is an ORF; its function is uncertain. This receptor was identified in a human donor in good health. CDR3 coding DNA: TGTGCTGCGTGGGATTGTTGGAAACTCTTT. It translates to CAAWDCWKLF.